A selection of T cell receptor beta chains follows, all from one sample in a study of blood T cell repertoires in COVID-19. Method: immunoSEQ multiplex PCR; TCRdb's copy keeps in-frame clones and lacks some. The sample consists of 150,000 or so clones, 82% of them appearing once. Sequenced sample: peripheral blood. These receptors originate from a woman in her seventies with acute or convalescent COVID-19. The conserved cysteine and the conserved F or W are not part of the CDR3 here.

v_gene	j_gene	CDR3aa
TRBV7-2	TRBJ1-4	ASSLNRFGERLF
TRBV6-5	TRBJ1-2	AARANRGVNNGYT
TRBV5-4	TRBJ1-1	ASSLEHVNTEAF
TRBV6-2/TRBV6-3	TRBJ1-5	ASSYSASGRGHQPQH
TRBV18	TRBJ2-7	ASSPPGQTEQY
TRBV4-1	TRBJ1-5	ASSQSVNQPQH
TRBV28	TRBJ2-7	ASSNRQGARPEQY
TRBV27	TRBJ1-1	ASSLSNRGRGFMNTEAF
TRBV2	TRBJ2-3	ASSEERGSGDTQY
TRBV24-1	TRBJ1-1	ATSGTGGAEAF
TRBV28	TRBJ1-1	ASMEGRGTEAF
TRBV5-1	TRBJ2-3	ASSGTRQGKKDTQY
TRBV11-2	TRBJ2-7	ASSPLAGVGEQY
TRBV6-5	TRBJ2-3	ASSHQGLERSTQY
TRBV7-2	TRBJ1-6	ASSSSRNSPLH
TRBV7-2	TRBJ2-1	ASSPILREGREQF
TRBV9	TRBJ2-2	ASSVRGTTNTGELF
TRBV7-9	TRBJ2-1	ASSLLPKF
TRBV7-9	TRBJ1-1	ASSFGSGRNTEAF
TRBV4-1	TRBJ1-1	ASSHDRVMNTEAF
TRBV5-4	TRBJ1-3	ASSLTGGNTIY
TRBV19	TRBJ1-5	ASSRDTNSNQPQH
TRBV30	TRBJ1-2	AWMIPEGGVGYT
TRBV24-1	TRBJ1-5	ATGGGNQPQH
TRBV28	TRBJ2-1	ASRKLAGGYNEQF
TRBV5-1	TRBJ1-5	ASSLGQGPEQPQH
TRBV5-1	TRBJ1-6	ASSLDGTGKSALH
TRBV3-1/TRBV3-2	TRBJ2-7	ASSQSHTGATYEQY
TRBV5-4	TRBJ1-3	ASSSGGNSGNTIY
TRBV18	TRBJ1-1	ASSPGSRGRTEAF
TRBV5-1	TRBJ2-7	ASSLGGGDNEQY
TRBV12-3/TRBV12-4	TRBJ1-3	ASSFGAGNTIY
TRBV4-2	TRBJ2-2	ASSQLGQGNTGELF
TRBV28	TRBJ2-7	ASRIGVGGQVYEQY
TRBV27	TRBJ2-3	ASRQDRGHADTQY
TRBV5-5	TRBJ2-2	ASRGLGGDTGELF
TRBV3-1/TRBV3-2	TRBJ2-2	ASSRSGGAYTGELF